These 2 T cell receptor beta chains were all obtained from the same sample, sequenced in a study of cytomegalovirus exposure and HLA in healthy donors. PCR primers comprised 60 Vbeta and 13 Jbeta primers. Produced via immunoSEQ multiplex PCR; TCRdb's table is partial and in-frame only. Seen here are around 100,000 clones, 70% observed once, and the top ten hold about a tenth. Sequenced input: PBMCs. Receptors originate from a man in his forties in good health and CMV-seropositive.

J is TRBJ1-4 and V is TRBV6-1; tentatively, D is TRBD1 (6 bases). V was cut by 7 bases and J by 0 bases, with 12 bases left in between. The CDR3 runs to 15 residues. Germline CDR1 MNHNS, CDR2 SASEGT. The DNA of the CDR3 is TGTGCCAGCAAGAACGCAGGGGCAACTAATGAAAAACTGTTTTTT. It yields the protein CASKNAGATNEKLFF.

This clone has a handful of counts. The J gene is TRBJ2-6, the V gene TRBV28; D possibly corresponds to TRBD2 (7 bases). The CDR3 is made up of 17 amino acids. V was cut by 3 bases and J by 4 bases, with 16 bases left in between. Looked up from germline, CDR1 is MDHEN and CDR2 is SYDVKM. In DNA, the CDR3 is TGTGCCAGCAGTTTTCCCTCCGGGGGGCGGGGGGCCAACGTCCTGACTTTC. It encodes CASSFPSGGRGANVLTF.